The T cell receptor (beta chain) described here comes from a study of blood T cell repertoires in COVID-19. Whole-study context: The origin of the acute and convalescent COVID-19 samples was the United States, Italy and Spain. The analysed material was cDNA or gDNA that came from T cells, B-cell-depleted T cells, or PBMCs.

V lost 2 bases, J lost 3 bases, and 9 bases lay in between. Per germline, CDR1 SGHRS and CDR2 YFSETQ. CDR3 size: 14 residues. In the case of this clone: The sample has other DNA sequences that encode this CDR3 too.

In the original workflow: Amplification of reference gene primers provided the estimated nucleated cell counts. The protocol was immunoSEQ multiplex PCR, while the TCRdb copy is restricted to in-frame clones and leaves out a portion. The V and J calls and clone size were taken over from that table, and D and trimming were inferred from the DNA. The table lists more than 200,000 clones, 80% to 90% of them singletons. Followed longitudinally, the Seattle patients had been enrolled during active infection. This sequence was found in a woman older than 75 with COVID-19, enrolled during active disease. The chain is built from TRBV5-1 and TRBJ1-3; D is ambiguous. Input material: peripheral blood. DNA for the CDR3: TGCGCCAGCAGCTTAGGATCGGGTGGAAACACCATATATTTT. It specifies CASSLGSGGNTIYF.